This T cell receptor beta chain was sequenced for a study of blood T cell repertoires in COVID-19. Study at large: T cells, B-cell-depleted T cells, or PBMCs supplied cDNA or gDNA.

The age range of participants was about 18 to 90 years, with residence in about two dozen US areas. Membership in each cohort depended on participant-reported clinical history. This CDR3 region has 12 residues. CDR1 is SNHLY and CDR2 is FYNNEI in the germline V gene. V lost 6 bases to trimming and J lost 6 bases, with 12 bases between them. Under the authors' procedure: Amplification of reference gene primers provided the estimated nucleated cell counts. Profiling relied on immunoSEQ multiplex PCR, and the TCRdb table lists in-frame clones only, not all of them. V, J and clone size reflect that table, while D and trimming were determined from the DNA. The sample lists roughly 400,000 clones, about nine tenths seen once, with 0.6% in the top ten.

V usage is TRBV2 and J usage is TRBJ2-7; unclear D gene. The origin of this receptor is a man in his late teens or twenties who had recovered from COVID-19. Sequencing was performed on PBMCs or T cells enriched from blood (not recorded which). For the CDR3, the DNA is TGTGCCAGCAGCGAGTACCTCTCCGAGCAGTACTTC. Translated: CASSEYLSEQYF.